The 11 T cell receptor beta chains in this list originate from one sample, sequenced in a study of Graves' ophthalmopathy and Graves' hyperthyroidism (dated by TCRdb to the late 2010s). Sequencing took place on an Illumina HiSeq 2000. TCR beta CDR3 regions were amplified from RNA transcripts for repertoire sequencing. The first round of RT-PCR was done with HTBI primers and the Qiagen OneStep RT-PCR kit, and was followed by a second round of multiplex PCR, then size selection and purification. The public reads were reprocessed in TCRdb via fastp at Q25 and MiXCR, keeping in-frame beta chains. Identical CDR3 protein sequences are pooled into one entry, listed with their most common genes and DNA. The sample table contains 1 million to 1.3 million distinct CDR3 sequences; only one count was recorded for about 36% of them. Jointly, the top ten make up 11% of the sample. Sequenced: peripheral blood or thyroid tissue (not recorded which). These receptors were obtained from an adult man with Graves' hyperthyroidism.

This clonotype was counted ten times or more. The CDR3 sequence: CASSQAGGSGTEAFF. CDR3 bases: TGCGCCAGCAGCCAAGCAGGGGGCAGCGGCACTGAAGCTTTCTTT. This chain uses TRBV4-1 with TRBJ1-1; 8 positions match TRBD1. Unmatched junction bases numbered 5, after V lost 1 base and J lost 4 bases. Looked up from germline, CDR1 is MGHRA and CDR2 is YSYEKL. This CDR3 is built from 15 residues.

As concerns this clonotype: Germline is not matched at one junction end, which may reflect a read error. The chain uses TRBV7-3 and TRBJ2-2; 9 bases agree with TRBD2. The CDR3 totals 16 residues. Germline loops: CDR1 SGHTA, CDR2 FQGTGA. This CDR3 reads CASSLAGGPGTGEPFF. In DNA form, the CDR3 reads TGTGCCAGCAGCTTAGCGGGAGGGCCAGGCACCGGGGAGCCGTTTTTT.

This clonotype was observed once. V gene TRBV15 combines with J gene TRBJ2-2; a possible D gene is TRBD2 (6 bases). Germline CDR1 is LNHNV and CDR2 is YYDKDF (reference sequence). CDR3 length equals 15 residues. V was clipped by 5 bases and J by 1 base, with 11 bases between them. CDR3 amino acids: CATSSAEGNTGELFF. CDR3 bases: TGTGCCACCAGCTCCGCGGAGGGGAACACCGGGGAGCTGTTTTTT.

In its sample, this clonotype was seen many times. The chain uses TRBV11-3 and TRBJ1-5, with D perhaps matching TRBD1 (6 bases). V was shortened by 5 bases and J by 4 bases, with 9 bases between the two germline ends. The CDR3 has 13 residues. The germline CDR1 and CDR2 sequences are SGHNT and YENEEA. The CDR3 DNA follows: TGTGCCAGCAGCATCGGACAGAATCAGCCCCAGCATTTT. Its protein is CASSIGQNQPQHF.

This CDR3 reads CASSPLRGNTGELFF. CDR3 coding DNA: TGTGCCAGCAGCCCGTTACGTGGGAACACCGGGGAGCTGTTTTTT. J is TRBJ2-2 and V is TRBV12-3 or TRBV12-4; D not certain. The CDR3 runs to 15 residues. Trimming cost V 6 bases and J 1 base, with 12 bases left between them.

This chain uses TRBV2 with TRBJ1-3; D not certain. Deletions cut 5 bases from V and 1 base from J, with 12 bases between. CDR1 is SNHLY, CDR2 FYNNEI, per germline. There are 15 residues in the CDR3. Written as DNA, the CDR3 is TGTGCCAGCAGTCTCGGACGGAAATCTGGAAACACCATATATTTT. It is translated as CASSLGRKSGNTIYF.

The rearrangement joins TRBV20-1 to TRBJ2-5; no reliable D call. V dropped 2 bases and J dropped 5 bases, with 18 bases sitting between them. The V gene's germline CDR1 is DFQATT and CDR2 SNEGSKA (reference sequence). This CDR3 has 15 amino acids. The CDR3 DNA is TGCAGTGCTAGAAAAGGACCCAGCATCTCGGAGACCCAGTACTTC. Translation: CSARKGPSISETQYF.

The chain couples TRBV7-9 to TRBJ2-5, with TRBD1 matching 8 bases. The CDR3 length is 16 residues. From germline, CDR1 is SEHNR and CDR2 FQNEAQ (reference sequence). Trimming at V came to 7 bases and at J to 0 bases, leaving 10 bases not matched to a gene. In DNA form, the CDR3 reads TGTGCCAGCACCCCCCGCCCGGGACAGGACCAAGAGACCCAGTACTTC. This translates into CASTPRPGQDQETQYF.

CDR3 residues: CASSEPPRNTEAFF. CDR3 bases: TGTGCCAGCAGTGAACCCCCTCGGAACACTGAAGCTTTCTTT. V is TRBV2 and J is TRBJ1-1; D is uncertain. Trimming shortened V by 2 bases and J by 1 base, and 8 bases separated the two germline ends. CDR1 and CDR2 (germline): SNHLY, FYNNEI. The CDR3 has 14 amino acids.

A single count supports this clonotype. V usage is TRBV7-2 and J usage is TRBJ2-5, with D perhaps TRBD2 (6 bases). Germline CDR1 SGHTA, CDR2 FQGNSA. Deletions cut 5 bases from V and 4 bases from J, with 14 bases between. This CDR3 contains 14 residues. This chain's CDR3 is CASSTGGSGETQYF. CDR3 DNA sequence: TGTGCCAGCAGCACCGGGGGATCAGGAGAGACCCAGTACTTC.

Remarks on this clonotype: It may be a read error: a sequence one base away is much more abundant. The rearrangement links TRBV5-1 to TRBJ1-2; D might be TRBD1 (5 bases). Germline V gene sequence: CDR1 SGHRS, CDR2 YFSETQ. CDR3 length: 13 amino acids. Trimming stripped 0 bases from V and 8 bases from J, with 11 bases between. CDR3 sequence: CASSLGAGKGYTF. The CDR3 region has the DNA TGCGCCAGCAGCTTGGGGGCAGGGAAGGGCTACACCTTC.